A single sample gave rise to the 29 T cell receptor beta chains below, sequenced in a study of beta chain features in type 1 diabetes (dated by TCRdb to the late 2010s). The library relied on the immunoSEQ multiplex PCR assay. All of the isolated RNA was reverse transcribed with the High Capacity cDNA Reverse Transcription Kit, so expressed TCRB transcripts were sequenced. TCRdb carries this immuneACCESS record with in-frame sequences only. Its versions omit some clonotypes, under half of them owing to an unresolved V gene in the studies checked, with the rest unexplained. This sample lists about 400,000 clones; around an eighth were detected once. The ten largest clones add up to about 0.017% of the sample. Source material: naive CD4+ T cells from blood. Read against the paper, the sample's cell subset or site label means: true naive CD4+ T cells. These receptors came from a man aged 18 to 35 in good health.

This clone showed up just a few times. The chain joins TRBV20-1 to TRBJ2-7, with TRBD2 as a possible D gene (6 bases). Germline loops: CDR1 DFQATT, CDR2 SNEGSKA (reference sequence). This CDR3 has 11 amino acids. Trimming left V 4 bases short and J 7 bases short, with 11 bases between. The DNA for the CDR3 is TGCAGTGCTACCCTTCGGGGGGAGCAGTACTTC. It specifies CSATLRGEQYF.

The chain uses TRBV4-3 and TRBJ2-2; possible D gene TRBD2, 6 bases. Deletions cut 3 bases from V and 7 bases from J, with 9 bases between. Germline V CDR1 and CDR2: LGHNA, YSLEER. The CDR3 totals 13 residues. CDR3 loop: CASSQETSGELFF. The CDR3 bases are TGCGCCAGCAGCCAGGAGACTAGCGGGGAGCTGTTTTTT.

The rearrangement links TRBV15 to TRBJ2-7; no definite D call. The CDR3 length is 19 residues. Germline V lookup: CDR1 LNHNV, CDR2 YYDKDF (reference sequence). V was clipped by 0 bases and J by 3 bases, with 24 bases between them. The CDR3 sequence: CATSRDLVKLHDLYYEQYF. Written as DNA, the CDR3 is TGTGCCACCAGCAGAGATCTGGTAAAACTCCACGACTTATACTACGAGCAGTACTTC.

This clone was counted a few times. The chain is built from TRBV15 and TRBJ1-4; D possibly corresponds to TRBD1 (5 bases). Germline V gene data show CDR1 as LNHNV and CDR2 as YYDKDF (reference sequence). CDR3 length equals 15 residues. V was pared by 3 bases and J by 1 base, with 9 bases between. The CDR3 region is CATSSGHGTNEKLFF. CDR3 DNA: TGTGCCACCAGCAGCGGACATGGAACTAATGAAAAACTGTTTTTT.

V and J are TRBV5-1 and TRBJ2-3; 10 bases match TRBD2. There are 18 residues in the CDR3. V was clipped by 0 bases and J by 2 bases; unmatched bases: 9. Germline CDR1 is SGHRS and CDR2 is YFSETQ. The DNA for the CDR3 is TGCGCCAGCAGCTTGGCCAGCGGTAGCGGGAGGTTCACAGATACGCAGTATTTT. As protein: CASSLASGSGRFTDTQYF.

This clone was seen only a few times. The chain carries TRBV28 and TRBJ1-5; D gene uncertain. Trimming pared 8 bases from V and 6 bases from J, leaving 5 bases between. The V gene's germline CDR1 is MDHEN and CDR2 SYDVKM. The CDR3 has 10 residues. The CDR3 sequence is CASGSQPQHF. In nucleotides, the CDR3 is TGTGCCAGCGGCAGTCAGCCCCAGCATTTT.

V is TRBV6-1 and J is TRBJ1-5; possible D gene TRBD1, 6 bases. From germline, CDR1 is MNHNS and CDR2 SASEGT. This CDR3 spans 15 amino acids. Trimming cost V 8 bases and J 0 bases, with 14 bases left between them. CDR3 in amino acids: CASGPDRYSNQPQHF. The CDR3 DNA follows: TGTGCCAGCGGTCCGGACAGATATAGCAATCAGCCCCAGCATTTT.

The CDR3 loop reads CASSSRGKAYNEQFF. The CDR3 DNA reads TGTGCCAGCAGTTCACGGGGGAAGGCCTACAATGAGCAGTTCTTC. The rearrangement uses TRBV28 and TRBJ2-1; possibly TRBD2 for D (6 bases). The germline V gene has CDR1 MDHEN and CDR2 SYDVKM. V was cut by 4 bases and J by 2 bases, with 12 bases left in between. This CDR3 comprises 15 residues. Supplemented by reference TRBV28 and TRBJ2-1, the full variable domain reads DVKVTQSSRYLVKRTGEKVFLECVQDMDHENMFWYRQDPGLGLRLIYFSYDVKMKEKGDIPEGYSVSREKKERFSLILESASTNQTSMYLCASSSRGKAYNEQFFGPGTRLTVL.

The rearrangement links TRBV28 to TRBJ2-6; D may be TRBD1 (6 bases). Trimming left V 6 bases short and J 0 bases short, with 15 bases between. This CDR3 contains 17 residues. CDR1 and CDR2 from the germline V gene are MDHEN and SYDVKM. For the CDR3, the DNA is TGTGCCAGCAGAACAGGGTCACGGTTCTCTGGGGCCAACGTCCTGACTTTC. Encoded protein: CASRTGSRFSGANVLTF.

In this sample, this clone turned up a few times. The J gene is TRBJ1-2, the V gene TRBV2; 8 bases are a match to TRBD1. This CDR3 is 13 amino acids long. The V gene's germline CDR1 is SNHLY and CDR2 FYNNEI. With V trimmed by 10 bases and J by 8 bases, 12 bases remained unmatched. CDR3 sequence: CANNPRGLRGYTF. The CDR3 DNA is TGTGCCAACAATCCCAGGGGGCTTCGAGGCTACACCTTC.

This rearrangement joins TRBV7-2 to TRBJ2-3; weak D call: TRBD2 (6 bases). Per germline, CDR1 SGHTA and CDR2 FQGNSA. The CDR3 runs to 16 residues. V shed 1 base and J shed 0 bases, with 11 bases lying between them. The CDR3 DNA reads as TGTGCCAGCAGCTTAGATCCCCGGGGGAGCACAGATACGCAGTATTTT. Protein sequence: CASSLDPRGSTDTQYF.

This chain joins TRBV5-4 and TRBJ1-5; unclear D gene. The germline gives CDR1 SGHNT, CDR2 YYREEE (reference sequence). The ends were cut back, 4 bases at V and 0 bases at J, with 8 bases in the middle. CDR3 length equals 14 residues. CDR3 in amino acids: CASSPGYSNQPQHF. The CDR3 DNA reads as TGTGCCAGCAGCCCCGGGTATAGCAATCAGCCCCAGCATTTT.

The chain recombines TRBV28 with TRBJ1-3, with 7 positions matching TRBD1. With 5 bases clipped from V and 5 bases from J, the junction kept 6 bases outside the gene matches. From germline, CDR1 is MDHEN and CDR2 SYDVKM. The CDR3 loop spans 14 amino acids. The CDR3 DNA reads TGTGCCAGCAGTAACAGGGGAAGAAGAAACACCATATATTTT. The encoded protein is CASSNRGRRNTIYF.

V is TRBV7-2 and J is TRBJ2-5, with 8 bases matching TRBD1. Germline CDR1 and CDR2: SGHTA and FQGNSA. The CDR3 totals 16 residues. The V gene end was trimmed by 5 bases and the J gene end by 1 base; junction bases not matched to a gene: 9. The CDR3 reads CASSTWDRPAQETQYF. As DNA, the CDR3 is TGTGCCAGCAGCACGTGGGACAGGCCCGCCCAAGAGACCCAGTACTTC.

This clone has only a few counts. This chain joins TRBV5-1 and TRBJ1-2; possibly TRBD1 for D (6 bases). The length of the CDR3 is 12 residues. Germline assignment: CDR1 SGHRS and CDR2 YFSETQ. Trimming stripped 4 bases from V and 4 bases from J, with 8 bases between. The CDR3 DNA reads TGCGCCAGCAGCCCGGACAGCTATGGCTACACCTTC. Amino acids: CASSPDSYGYTF.

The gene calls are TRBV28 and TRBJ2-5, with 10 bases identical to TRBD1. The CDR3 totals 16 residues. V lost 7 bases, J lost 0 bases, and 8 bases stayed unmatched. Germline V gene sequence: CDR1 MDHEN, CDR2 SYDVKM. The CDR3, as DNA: TGTGCCAGCAAGGGTCTAGGGACAGGGGACCAAGAGACCCAGTACTTC. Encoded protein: CASKGLGTGDQETQYF.

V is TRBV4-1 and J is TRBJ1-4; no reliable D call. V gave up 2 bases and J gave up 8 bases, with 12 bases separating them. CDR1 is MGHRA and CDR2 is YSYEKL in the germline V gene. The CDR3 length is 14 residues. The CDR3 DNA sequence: TGCGCCAGCAGCCAATTGGTGGTGGAGGAAAAACTGTTTTTT. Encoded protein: CASSQLVVEEKLFF.

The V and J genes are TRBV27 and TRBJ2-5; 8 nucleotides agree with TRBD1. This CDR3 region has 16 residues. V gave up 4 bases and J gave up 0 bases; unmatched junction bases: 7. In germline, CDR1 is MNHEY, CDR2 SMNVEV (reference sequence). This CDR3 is CASSSRTGNYQETQYF. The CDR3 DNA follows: TGTGCCAGCAGTTCCCGGACAGGGAACTACCAAGAGACCCAGTACTTC.

This CDR3 is CASSPRLATDTQYF. The CDR3 bases are TGTGCCAGCAGTCCGCGACTAGCTACAGATACGCAGTATTTT. J is TRBJ2-3 and V is TRBV28; 7 nucleotides align to TRBD2. V trimming: 5 bases; J trimming: 3 bases; junction bases outside the gene matches: 5. Germline V CDR1 and CDR2: MDHEN, SYDVKM. This CDR3 has 14 residues.

CDR3 nucleotide sequence: TGCAGCGTAGGGGACAGGGCGTCGTATGGCTACACCTTC. This gives the protein CSVGDRASYGYTF. The chain carries TRBV29-1 and TRBJ1-2; TRBD1 matches 9 bases. CDR1 and CDR2 (germline): SQVTM, ANQGSEA. V was pared by 6 bases and J by 5 bases, with 7 bases of the junction left unmatched. CDR3 length equals 13 residues.

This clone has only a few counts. DNA of the CDR3: TGTGCCAGCAGTTTACCGGGACAGCGCCACACCTTC. It translates to CASSLPGQRHTF. The gene calls are TRBV27 and TRBJ1-2; TRBD1 aligns across 7 bases. The V gene's germline CDR1 is MNHEY and CDR2 SMNVEV (reference sequence). The CDR3 has 12 residues. Trimming removed 2 bases from V and 12 bases from J; junction bases left unmatched: 6.

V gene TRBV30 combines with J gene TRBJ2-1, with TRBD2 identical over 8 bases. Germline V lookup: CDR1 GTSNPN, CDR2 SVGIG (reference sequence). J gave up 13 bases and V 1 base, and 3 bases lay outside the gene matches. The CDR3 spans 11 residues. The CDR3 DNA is TGTGCCTGGAGTGCGGGGGGGCTCCAGTTCTTC. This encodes CAWSAGGLQFF.

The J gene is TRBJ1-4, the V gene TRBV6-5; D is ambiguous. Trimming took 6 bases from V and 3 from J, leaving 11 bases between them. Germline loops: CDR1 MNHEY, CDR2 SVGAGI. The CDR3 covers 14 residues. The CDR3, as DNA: TGTGCCAGCAGCCGGTTGGGCCCTAATGAAAAACTGTTTTTT. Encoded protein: CASSRLGPNEKLFF.

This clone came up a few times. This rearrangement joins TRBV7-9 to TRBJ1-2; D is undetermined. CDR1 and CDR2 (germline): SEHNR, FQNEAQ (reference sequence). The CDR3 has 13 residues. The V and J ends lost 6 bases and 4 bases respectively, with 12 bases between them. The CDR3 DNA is TGTGCCAGCAGGTCCTCGGGGTCCTATGGCTACACCTTC. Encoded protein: CASRSSGSYGYTF.

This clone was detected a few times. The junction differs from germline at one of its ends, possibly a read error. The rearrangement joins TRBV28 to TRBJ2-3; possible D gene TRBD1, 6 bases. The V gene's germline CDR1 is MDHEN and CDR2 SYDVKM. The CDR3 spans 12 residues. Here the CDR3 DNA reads TGTGCCAGCAGCCCCAGTGACAGGCGAGGGGATTTT. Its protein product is CASSPSDRRGDF.

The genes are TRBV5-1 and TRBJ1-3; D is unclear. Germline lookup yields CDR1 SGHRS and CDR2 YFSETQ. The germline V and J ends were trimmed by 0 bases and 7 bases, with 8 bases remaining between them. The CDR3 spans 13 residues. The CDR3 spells CASSLGGRNTIYF. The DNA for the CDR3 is TGCGCCAGCAGCTTGGGAGGGCGGAACACCATATATTTT.

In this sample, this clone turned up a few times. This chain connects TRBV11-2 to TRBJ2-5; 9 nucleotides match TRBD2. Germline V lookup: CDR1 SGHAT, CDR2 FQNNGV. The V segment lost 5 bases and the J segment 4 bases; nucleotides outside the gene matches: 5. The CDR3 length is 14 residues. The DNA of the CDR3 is TGTGCCAGCAGCCGGCGGGAGGGCCTAGAGACCCAGTACTTC. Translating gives CASSRREGLETQYF.

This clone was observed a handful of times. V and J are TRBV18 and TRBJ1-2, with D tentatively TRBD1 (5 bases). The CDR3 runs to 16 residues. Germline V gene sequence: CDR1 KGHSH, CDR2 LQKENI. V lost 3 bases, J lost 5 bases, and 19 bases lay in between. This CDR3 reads CASSPQVEGSWYGYTF. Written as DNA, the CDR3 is TGTGCCAGCTCACCCCAGGTGGAGGGGTCGTGGTATGGCTACACCTTC. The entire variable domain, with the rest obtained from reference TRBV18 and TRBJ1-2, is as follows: NAGVMQNPRHLVRRRGQEARLRCSPMKGHSHVYWYRQLPEEGLKFMVYLQKENIIDESGMPKERFSAEFPKEGPSILRIQQVVRGDSAAYFCASSPQVEGSWYGYTFGSGTRLTVV.

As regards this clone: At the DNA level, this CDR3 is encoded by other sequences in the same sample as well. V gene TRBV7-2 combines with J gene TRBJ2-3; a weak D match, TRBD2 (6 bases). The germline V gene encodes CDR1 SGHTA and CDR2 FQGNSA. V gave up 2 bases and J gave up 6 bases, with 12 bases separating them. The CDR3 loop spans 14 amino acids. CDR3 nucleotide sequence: TGTGCCAGCAGCTTAACAGGTGGGGGGGATACGCAGTATTTT. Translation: CASSLTGGGDTQYF.